This is a list of T cell receptor beta chains from one sample in a study of blood T cell repertoires in COVID-19. TCRdb's copy holds only in-frame clones and misses some; the assay was immunoSEQ multiplex PCR. The sample lists tens of thousands of clones; about 90% were seen once. What was sequenced was peripheral blood. These receptors were obtained from an elderly woman with active COVID-19. The CDR3 runs from the conserved cysteine through the conserved F or W. D genes are given only for firm matches. Rows give clone size only sometimes, using once, few, many, or a class for an expanded clone.

NA	NA	TRBV29-1	TRBJ2-7	CSVGVQGSRSYEQYF	TGCAGCGTTGGCGTTCAGGGCTCTCGCTCCTACGAGCAGTACTTC
NA	TRBD2	TRBV4-1	TRBJ2-7	CASSQVGLAGGFNYEQYF	TGCGCCAGCAGCCAAGTGGGACTAGCGGGGGGGTTTAATTACGAGCAGTACTTC
NA	TRBD1	TRBV10-3	TRBJ1-1	CAISPGQGLGNTEAFF	TGTGCCATCAGCCCCGGACAGGGCCTCGGGAACACTGAAGCTTTCTTT
NA	TRBD2	TRBV7-2	TRBJ2-3	CASSLGAGGTSSTDTQYF	TGTGCCAGCAGCTTAGGAGCGGGGGGAACTTCTAGCACAGATACGCAGTATTTT
NA	TRBD1	TRBV4-3	TRBJ1-1	CASSQGQGARKAFF	TGCGCCAGCAGCCAAGGACAGGGGGCGCGGAAAGCTTTCTTT
once	NA	TRBV30	TRBJ1-1	CAWTRTAVGEAFF	TGTGCCTGGACCCGGACAGCCGTCGGTGAAGCTTTCTTT
NA	TRBD1	TRBV7-8	TRBJ1-5	CASSRQGAQSNQPQHF	TGTGCCAGCAGCCGACAGGGGGCGCAGAGCAATCAGCCCCAGCATTTT
NA	NA	TRBV7-9	TRBJ2-3	CASTARSDTQYF	TGTGCCAGCACCGCCCGGTCGGATACGCAGTATTTT
NA	TRBD2	TRBV18	TRBJ2-7	CASSPRASGGAYEQYF	TGTGCCAGCTCCCCCAGGGCTAGCGGGGGGGCCTACGAGCAGTACTTC
NA	NA	TRBV6-5	TRBJ1-3	CASSYSPGDSGNTIYF	TGTGCCAGCAGTTACTCTCCAGGCGACTCTGGAAACACCATATATTTT
NA	NA	TRBV2	TRBJ2-3	CASSELRTDTQYF	TGTGCCAGCAGTGAACTGAGGACAGATACGCAGTATTTT
NA	NA	TRBV13	TRBJ1-1	CASSFSSVGHTEAFF	TGTGCCAGCAGCTTTTCCTCGGTGGGGCACACTGAAGCTTTCTTT
once	TRBD2	TRBV5-6	TRBJ2-5	CASGTGGAGETQYF	TGTGCCAGCGGAACCGGGGGGGCCGGGGAGACCCAGTACTTC
NA	NA	TRBV12-5	TRBJ2-7	CASGLVLGQPYEQYF	TGTGCTAGTGGTTTGGTACTGGGCCAGCCCTACGAGCAGTACTTC
NA	NA	TRBV10-3	TRBJ1-6	CATQNGGTTYNSPLHF	TGTGCCACTCAAAACGGGGGGACGACTTATAATTCACCCCTCCACTTT
NA	NA	TRBV9	TRBJ2-1	CASSVGGGAYNEQFF	TGTGCCAGCAGCGTAGGCGGGGGCGCCTACAATGAGCAGTTCTTC
few	TRBD1	TRBV4-3	TRBJ1-2	CASSQTWTGRSYGYTF	TGCGCCAGCAGCCAAACCTGGACAGGGCGGAGCTATGGCTACACCTTC
NA	NA	TRBV7-8	TRBJ1-5	CASSSVTGPQHF	TGTGCCAGCAGCTCAGTCACAGGGCCCCAGCATTTT
NA	TRBD1	TRBV6-1	TRBJ2-7	CASSEHRQGAASVYEQYF	TGTGCCAGCAGTGAACACCGACAGGGGGCGGCCAGTGTCTACGAGCAGTACTTC
NA	NA	TRBV23-1	TRBJ1-2	CASSQPHRAWDYGYTF	TGCGCCAGCAGTCAACCCCACAGGGCTTGGGACTATGGCTACACCTTC
NA	TRBD1	TRBV5-1	TRBJ1-3	CASSLQGGGNTIYF	TGCGCCAGCAGCTTACAGGGGGGTGGAAACACCATATATTTT
NA	TRBD1	TRBV7-2	TRBJ1-2	CASSLSQGVNSAYGYTF	TGTGCCAGCAGCTTAAGTCAGGGGGTCAATTCCGCCTATGGCTACACCTTC
NA	TRBD1	TRBV6-5	TRBJ2-7	CASSYTGQGPYEQYF	TGTGCCAGCAGTTACACGGGACAGGGGCCATACGAGCAGTACTTC
NA	TRBD1	TRBV28	TRBJ1-5	CASSWARTGGGNQPQHF	TGTGCCAGCAGTTGGGCTAGGACAGGGGGTGGCAATCAGCCCCAGCATTTT
NA	TRBD1	TRBV5-4	TRBJ1-4	CASSPGGTVNEKLFF	TGTGCCAGCAGCCCGGGGGGGACAGTCAATGAAAAACTGTTTTTT
NA	TRBD2	TRBV23-1	TRBJ2-5	CASSQSGRGDPQETQYF	TGCGCCAGCAGTCAATCCGGGCGGGGGGACCCCCAAGAGACCCAGTACTTC
NA	NA	TRBV3-1/TRBV3-2	TRBJ1-1	CASRQDRYTEAFF	TGTGCCAGCAGACAGGACAGATACACTGAAGCTTTCTTT
NA	TRBD2	TRBV7-6	TRBJ2-1	CASSLAGGTVYNEQFF	TGTGCCAGCAGCTTAGCCGGGGGGACCGTATACAATGAGCAGTTCTTC
NA	NA	TRBV20-1	TRBJ2-1	CSASPGSTGINEQFF	TGCAGTGCGAGTCCCGGGTCCACGGGAATCAATGAGCAGTTCTTC
NA	NA	TRBV18	TRBJ2-7	CASSPFGGSHYEQYF	TGTGCCAGCTCCCCGTTTGGGGGGTCCCACTACGAGCAGTACTTC
NA	NA	TRBV4-3	TRBJ2-1	CASSQDNGEQFF	TGCGCCAGCAGCCAAGATAACGGTGAGCAGTTCTTC
NA	TRBD1	TRBV5-6	TRBJ1-1	CASSPRDSNTEAFF	TGTGCCAGCAGCCCAAGGGACAGCAACACTGAAGCTTTCTTT
NA	TRBD1	TRBV7-9	TRBJ1-1	CASSSHRGGNTEAFF	TGTGCCAGCAGCTCTCACAGGGGGGGGAACACTGAAGCTTTCTTT
few	NA	TRBV2	TRBJ1-5	CASSVFSGSNQPQHF	TGTGCCAGCAGTGTTTTTTCGGGGAGCAATCAGCCCCAGCATTTT
NA	NA	TRBV7-3	TRBJ2-3	CASSFSRTDTQYF	TGTGCCAGCAGCTTCTCTCGCACAGATACGCAGTATTTT
NA	NA	TRBV3-1/TRBV3-2	TRBJ2-5	CASSQIQVRAETQYF	TGTGCCAGCAGCCAGATTCAGGTGCGGGCGGAGACCCAGTACTTC
NA	TRBD2	TRBV5-1	TRBJ2-1	CASSLARGLAATYNEQFF	TGCGCCAGCAGCTTGGCGAGGGGACTAGCGGCGACCTACAATGAGCAGTTCTTC
NA	NA	TRBV21-1	TRBJ1-1	CASSKVEGSNTEAFF	TGTGCCAGCAGCAAAGTGGAGGGATCGAACACTGAAGCTTTCTTT
NA	TRBD1	TRBV19	TRBJ1-1	CASSRGTGDTEAFF	TGTGCCAGTAGTAGGGGGACAGGGGACACTGAAGCTTTCTTT
NA	NA	TRBV6-5	TRBJ2-7	CASSPQVGRIYEQYF	TGTGCCAGCAGTCCTCAAGTGGGCCGGATCTACGAGCAGTACTTC
NA	TRBD1	TRBV6-5	TRBJ1-1	CASSLTGGRTEAFF	TGTGCCAGCAGTCTGACAGGGGGCAGGACTGAAGCTTTCTTT
NA	TRBD1	TRBV18	TRBJ1-1	CASSPFKQGAEAFF	TGTGCCAGCTCACCCTTCAAACAGGGGGCAGAAGCTTTCTTT
NA	NA	TRBV9	TRBJ2-6	CASSLTGFGANVLTF	TGTGCCAGCAGCCTAACAGGTTTTGGGGCCAACGTCCTGACTTTC
NA	NA	TRBV19	TRBJ1-6	CASSPQRGGLHF	TGTGCCAGTAGTCCCCAGAGAGGGGGTCTCCACTTT
once	NA	TRBV6-5	TRBJ1-1	CASKQRLNTEAFF	TGTGCCAGCAAGCAGCGTCTGAACACTGAAGCTTTCTTT